Listed below are T cell receptor beta chains from one sample, sequenced in a study of early T cells in non-severe SARS-CoV-2 infection. MiXCR, run by TCRdb on the 5' RACE reads, gives a single entry per CDR3 protein. The sample contains some 64,000 distinct CDR3 sequences, approximately 11% of which appear only once. The material sequenced was whole blood, taken at baseline. Source of these receptors: an adult who was a healthcare worker with PCR-confirmed SARS-CoV-2 infection or an uninfected control (not recorded which). CDR3s include the opening cysteine and the closing phenylalanine or tryptophan. Each record gives: V gene, clone size, J gene, D gene, CDR3 protein, CDR3 DNA. A D gene is named only where the DNA matches it firmly. Clone size is given for some rows only: seen once, a few or many times, or a class if the clone is expanded.

v_gene: TRBV2
abundance: NA
j_gene: TRBJ2-7
d_gene: TRBD2
CDR3aa: CASKRLAGVYEQYF
CDR3nt: TGTGCCAGCAAAAGACTAGCGGGAGTGTACGAGCAGTACTTC

v_gene: TRBV30
abundance: NA
j_gene: TRBJ2-1
d_gene: NA
CDR3aa: CAWSVRFDEQFF
CDR3nt: TGTGCCTGGAGTGTACGGTTCGATGAGCAGTTCTTC

v_gene: TRBV5-1
abundance: NA
j_gene: TRBJ2-7
d_gene: NA
CDR3aa: CASSFYQSSYEQYF
CDR3nt: TGCGCCAGCAGCTTCTACCAGAGCTCCTACGAGCAGTACTTC

v_gene: TRBV7-8
abundance: many
j_gene: TRBJ2-3
d_gene: NA
CDR3aa: CASSPGRSVTDTQYF
CDR3nt: TGTGCCAGCAGCCCGGGGAGATCGGTGACAGATACGCAGTATTTT

v_gene: TRBV20-1
abundance: NA
j_gene: TRBJ1-1
d_gene: NA
CDR3aa: CSARGAMGSLAEAFF
CDR3nt: TGCAGTGCTAGAGGTGCTATGGGCAGCCTTGCTGAAGCTTTCTTT

v_gene: TRBV2
abundance: many
j_gene: TRBJ2-6
d_gene: NA
CDR3aa: CASNPRQTGANVLTF
CDR3nt: TGTGCCAGCAACCCAAGACAGACTGGGGCCAACGTCCTGACTTTC

v_gene: TRBV9
abundance: few
j_gene: TRBJ2-7
d_gene: NA
CDR3aa: CASSSATPGQIGIPEQYF
CDR3nt: TGTGCCAGCAGCTCCGCTACCCCAGGACAGATAGGGATTCCCGAGCAGTACTTC

v_gene: TRBV28
abundance: NA
j_gene: TRBJ1-5
d_gene: TRBD1
CDR3aa: CASSWTGGGNQPQHF
CDR3nt: TGTGCCAGCAGCTGGACAGGGGGCGGCAATCAGCCCCAGCATTTT

v_gene: TRBV28
abundance: many
j_gene: TRBJ2-7
d_gene: NA
CDR3aa: CASRQWGYHQYEQYF
CDR3nt: TGTGCCAGCAGACAATGGGGGTATCATCAGTACGAGCAGTACTTC

v_gene: TRBV6-5
abundance: many
j_gene: TRBJ1-5
d_gene: NA
CDR3aa: CASSTAFGWPQHF
CDR3nt: TGTGCCAGCAGTACCGCATTTGGCTGGCCCCAGCATTTT

v_gene: TRBV27
abundance: NA
j_gene: TRBJ1-5
d_gene: NA
CDR3aa: CATSSQGLNQPQHF
CDR3nt: TGTGCCACCTCCTCACAGGGACTGAATCAGCCCCAGCATTTT

v_gene: TRBV9
abundance: many
j_gene: TRBJ1-6
d_gene: NA
CDR3aa: CASSLTGLSNSPLHF
CDR3nt: TGTGCCAGCAGCCTAACAGGGTTGAGTAATTCACCCCTCCACTTT

v_gene: TRBV7-2
abundance: few
j_gene: TRBJ2-3
d_gene: NA
CDR3aa: CASSLDVGSTDTQYF
CDR3nt: TGTGCCAGCAGCTTAGACGTAGGGAGCACAGATACGCAGTATTTT

v_gene: TRBV27
abundance: many
j_gene: TRBJ1-6
d_gene: NA
CDR3aa: CATARQVYSPLHF
CDR3nt: TGTGCCACCGCACGACAGGTGTATTCACCCCTCCACTTT

v_gene: TRBV6-2/TRBV6-3
abundance: few
j_gene: TRBJ1-5
d_gene: NA
CDR3aa: CASRRDPNQPQHF
CDR3nt: TGTGCCAGCAGAAGAGACCCCAATCAGCCCCAGCATTTT

v_gene: TRBV7-2
abundance: few
j_gene: TRBJ1-5
d_gene: NA
CDR3aa: CASSLAAANQPQHF
CDR3nt: TGTGCCAGCAGCTTAGCGGCAGCTAATCAGCCCCAGCATTTT

v_gene: TRBV29-1
abundance: few
j_gene: TRBJ2-1
d_gene: NA
CDR3aa: CSANFRASYNEQFF
CDR3nt: TGCAGCGCTAATTTTCGAGCGTCCTACAATGAGCAGTTCTTC

v_gene: TRBV9
abundance: once
j_gene: TRBJ2-7
d_gene: TRBD1
CDR3aa: CASSLGQGAGSSYEQYF
CDR3nt: TGTGCCAGCAGCCTTGGACAGGGGGCAGGGTCCTCCTACGAGCAGTACTTC

v_gene: TRBV10-2
abundance: many
j_gene: TRBJ1-1
d_gene: NA
CDR3aa: CASSENTYTEAFF
CDR3nt: TGCGCCAGCAGTGAAAACACCTACACTGAAGCTTTCTTT

v_gene: TRBV25-1
abundance: NA
j_gene: TRBJ2-1
d_gene: TRBD2
CDR3aa: CASSESPQVSGRYNEQFF
CDR3nt: TGTGCCAGCAGTGAATCCCCTCAGGTTAGCGGGAGATACAATGAGCAGTTCTTC

v_gene: TRBV13
abundance: many
j_gene: TRBJ1-2
d_gene: NA
CDR3aa: CASSLKVLETSYGYTF
CDR3nt: TGTGCCAGCAGCTTAAAGGTGCTGGAAACTAGCTATGGCTACACCTTC

v_gene: TRBV6-6
abundance: many
j_gene: TRBJ2-7
d_gene: NA
CDR3aa: CASRNTGTIYEQYF
CDR3nt: TGTGCCAGCAGAAACACCGGGACAATTTACGAGCAGTACTTC

v_gene: TRBV10-3
abundance: NA
j_gene: TRBJ2-7
d_gene: NA
CDR3aa: CAIGGYEQYF
CDR3nt: TGTGCCATCGGCGGGTACGAGCAGTACTTC

v_gene: TRBV28
abundance: NA
j_gene: TRBJ1-1
d_gene: NA
CDR3aa: CASSLHRVNTEAFF
CDR3nt: TGTGCCAGCAGTTTACACAGGGTGAACACTGAAGCTTTCTTT

v_gene: TRBV12-3/TRBV12-4
abundance: many
j_gene: TRBJ2-1
d_gene: TRBD2
CDR3aa: CASSSSASGSHEQFF
CDR3nt: TGTGCCAGCAGTTCCTCGGCTAGCGGGAGTCATGAGCAGTTCTTC

v_gene: TRBV14
abundance: NA
j_gene: TRBJ1-2
d_gene: NA
CDR3aa: CASSPYENYGYTF
CDR3nt: TGTGCCAGCAGCCCTTATGAAAACTATGGCTACACCTTC

v_gene: TRBV4-1
abundance: many
j_gene: TRBJ2-7
d_gene: TRBD1
CDR3aa: CASSHLDRGKNEQYF
CDR3nt: TGCGCCAGCAGCCATCTAGACAGGGGAAAAAACGAGCAGTACTTC

v_gene: TRBV21-1
abundance: NA
j_gene: TRBJ2-7
d_gene: NA
CDR3aa: CASGPGQGYEQYF
CDR3nt: TGTGCCAGCGGGCCGGGACAGGGCTACGAGCAGTACTTC

v_gene: TRBV24-1
abundance: many
j_gene: TRBJ2-3
d_gene: NA
CDR3aa: CATSDQQATSTDTQYF
CDR3nt: TGTGCCACCAGTGACCAACAGGCGACTAGCACAGATACGCAGTATTTT

v_gene: TRBV4-3
abundance: many
j_gene: TRBJ1-2
d_gene: NA
CDR3aa: CASSQEGVSHLSYGYTF
CDR3nt: TGCGCCAGCAGCCAAGAAGGGGTCAGCCACTTATCATATGGCTACACCTTC

v_gene: TRBV28
abundance: NA
j_gene: TRBJ2-1
d_gene: NA
CDR3aa: CATVGKYNEQFF
CDR3nt: TGTGCGACAGTAGGCAAATACAATGAGCAGTTCTTC

v_gene: TRBV29-1
abundance: few
j_gene: TRBJ2-7
d_gene: TRBD1
CDR3aa: CSVAGGRSSYEQYF
CDR3nt: TGCAGCGTTGCAGGGGGCAGAAGCTCCTACGAGCAGTACTTC

v_gene: TRBV4-1
abundance: NA
j_gene: TRBJ2-3
d_gene: TRBD1
CDR3aa: CASSQDKGASADTQYF
CDR3nt: TGCGCCAGCAGCCAAGACAAGGGGGCGAGCGCAGATACGCAGTATTTT

v_gene: TRBV24-1
abundance: many
j_gene: TRBJ2-5
d_gene: TRBD1
CDR3aa: CATSLTGGVDQETQYF
CDR3nt: TGTGCCACCAGTTTAACAGGGGGTGTGGACCAAGAGACCCAGTACTTC

v_gene: TRBV12-5
abundance: many
j_gene: TRBJ2-1
d_gene: NA
CDR3aa: CASGPRFDEQFF
CDR3nt: TGTGCTAGTGGTCCCCGCTTCGATGAGCAGTTCTTC

v_gene: TRBV28
abundance: NA
j_gene: TRBJ2-6
d_gene: TRBD1
CDR3aa: CASSPPGGTGANVLTF
CDR3nt: TGTGCCAGCAGTCCTCCAGGGGGCACTGGGGCCAACGTCCTGACTTTC

v_gene: TRBV10-3
abundance: few
j_gene: TRBJ1-6
d_gene: TRBD1
CDR3aa: CASKDRDRAYNSPLHF
CDR3nt: TGTGCCAGCAAGGACCGGGACAGGGCTTATAATTCACCCCTCCACTTT

v_gene: TRBV5-1
abundance: few
j_gene: TRBJ2-7
d_gene: NA
CDR3aa: CASSLFSYEQYF
CDR3nt: TGCGCCAGCAGCCTCTTCTCCTACGAGCAGTACTTC

v_gene: TRBV29-1
abundance: many
j_gene: TRBJ2-7
d_gene: TRBD1
CDR3aa: CSVVIPRTDREQYF
CDR3nt: TGCAGCGTTGTTATACCGAGAACGGACAGGGAGCAGTACTTC

v_gene: TRBV20-1
abundance: NA
j_gene: TRBJ2-7
d_gene: TRBD2
CDR3aa: CSAPPASGSYEQYF
CDR3nt: TGCAGTGCTCCCCCGGCTAGCGGCTCCTACGAGCAGTACTTC

v_gene: TRBV28
abundance: many
j_gene: TRBJ1-1
d_gene: NA
CDR3aa: CASSLPNTEAFF
CDR3nt: TGTGCCAGCAGTTTGCCGAACACTGAAGCTTTCTTT

v_gene: TRBV10-3
abundance: NA
j_gene: TRBJ2-7
d_gene: NA
CDR3aa: CAISTKYEQYF
CDR3nt: TGTGCCATCAGTACTAAATACGAGCAGTACTTC

v_gene: TRBV7-9
abundance: NA
j_gene: TRBJ2-5
d_gene: TRBD2
CDR3aa: CASSLGASGPQETQYF
CDR3nt: TGTGCCAGCAGCTTAGGGGCTAGCGGGCCGCAAGAGACCCAGTACTTC

v_gene: TRBV7-2
abundance: NA
j_gene: TRBJ2-7
d_gene: TRBD1
CDR3aa: CASSPRTGIWYEQYF
CDR3nt: TGTGCCAGCAGCCCCCGGACAGGGATTTGGTACGAGCAGTACTTC

v_gene: TRBV11-2
abundance: many
j_gene: TRBJ2-2
d_gene: TRBD2
CDR3aa: CASRPQGLGGELFF
CDR3nt: TGTGCCAGCAGACCACAGGGACTAGGCGGGGAGCTGTTTTTT

v_gene: TRBV28
abundance: once
j_gene: TRBJ1-5
d_gene: NA
CDR3aa: CAGSPKGNQPQHF
CDR3nt: TGTGCCGGCAGTCCCAAGGGCAATCAGCCCCAGCATTTT

v_gene: TRBV4-3
abundance: many
j_gene: TRBJ2-1
d_gene: TRBD1
CDR3aa: CASSQDTGGYNEQFF
CDR3nt: TGCGCCAGCAGCCAAGATACAGGGGGCTACAATGAGCAGTTCTTC

v_gene: TRBV12-3/TRBV12-4
abundance: few
j_gene: TRBJ2-7
d_gene: NA
CDR3aa: CASSFGGGPYEQYF
CDR3nt: TGTGCCAGCAGTTTTGGGGGTGGTCCCTACGAGCAGTACTTC

v_gene: TRBV4-2
abundance: many
j_gene: TRBJ1-1
d_gene: NA
CDR3aa: CASSQVREHTEAFF
CDR3nt: TGTGCCAGCAGCCAAGTCAGGGAACACACTGAAGCTTTCTTT